The clone carrying this TCR beta chain was seen at least ten times. Its antigen is still unknown. This record belongs to a study of T cells after yellow fever vaccination. About the research overall: SMART-Seq v4 Ultra Low Input prepared libraries from low-cell fractions.

The study's findings and limits: Peaking on day 5 versus 15, the secondary response was faster but weaker.

This CDR3 comprises 17 residues. Germline V gene data show CDR1 as SGHKS and CDR2 as YYEKEE (reference sequence). V was trimmed by 1 base and J by 0 bases, leaving 15 bases between them. TCRdb reanalysed the 5' RACE reads using MiXCR and keeps one entry per CDR3 protein. The sample yields 250,000 to 400,000 distinct CDR3 sequences, roughly 3.9% seen once. This receptor was obtained from a man younger than 35 who received the YFV17D yellow fever vaccine. The material was PBMCs, obtained 5 days after the yellow fever booster vaccination. This chain joins TRBV5-5 and TRBJ2-3, with D unresolved. This chain's CDR3 is CASSLRLGALSTDTQYF. The CDR3 nucleotides are TGTGCCAGCAGCTTGCGGCTTGGCGCCCTCAGCACAGATACGCAGTATTTT.